The next 20 T cell receptor beta chains were all read from a single sample in a study of identical twins. TCRdb re-called the 5' RACE reads through MiXCR, storing one row per CDR3 protein. Among around 650,000 distinct CDR3 sequences listed, 7.1% were seen once. The same data also went into a second study, on yellow fever vaccine responses in identical twins.

The sequenced sample was PBMCs. Receptor source: a woman between 18 and 29 years old in good health.

The V call is TRBV28, the J call TRBJ2-3; 7 bases match TRBD1. Unmatched junction bases numbered 10, after V lost 6 bases and J lost 7 bases. Looked up from germline, CDR1 is MDHEN and CDR2 is SYDVKM. This CDR3 region has 14 residues. Here the CDR3 reads CASRPGQLMNTQYF. The CDR3 nucleotides read TGTGCCAGCAGACCGGGACAGCTCATGAATACGCAGTATTTT.

V gene TRBV20-1 combines with J gene TRBJ2-4; 15 bases align to TRBD2. CDR3 length: 20 amino acids. V shed 7 bases and J 0 bases; nucleotides not matched to a gene: 16. Germline V CDR1 and CDR2: DFQATT, SNEGSKA (reference sequence). CDR3 nucleotide sequence: TGCAGTGGCGAGGGACTAGCGGGAGGTACATCCAATCTAGCCAAAAACATTCAGTACTTC. Translated, it gives CSGEGLAGGTSNLAKNIQYF.

This clonotype was counted many times. The CDR3 loop reads CASSLTGGWNEQFF. CDR3 coding DNA: TGTGCCAGCAGTCTGACAGGGGGGTGGAATGAGCAGTTCTTC. V is TRBV12-3 or TRBV12-4 and J is TRBJ2-1; 9 bases align to TRBD1. V lost 5 bases to trimming and J lost 7 bases; unmatched junction nucleotides: 6. The CDR3 is 14 amino acids.

This clonotype turned up a few times. The CDR3: CATSGDLNTGELFF. The DNA for the CDR3 is TGTGCCACCAGTGGCGACTTGAACACCGGGGAGCTGTTTTTT. The chain has TRBV15 and TRBJ2-2; D unresolved. V was clipped by 6 bases and J by 1 base, with 9 bases between them. This CDR3 region has 14 residues. From germline, CDR1 is LNHNV and CDR2 YYDKDF (reference sequence).

This clonotype showed up many times. V and J are TRBV5-1 and TRBJ1-2, with D hard to call. The CDR3 has 16 residues. The germline gives CDR1 SGHRS, CDR2 YFSETQ. V shed 4 bases and J shed 0 bases, with 16 bases lying between them. Written as DNA, the CDR3 is TGCGCCAGCAGCCCAAGGCCCCTTTTAACTAACTATGGCTACACCTTC. Protein sequence: CASSPRPLLTNYGYTF. Complete variable domain (other parts from reference TRBV5-1 and TRBJ1-2): KAGVTQTPRYLIKTRGQQVTLSCSPISGHRSVSWYQQTPGQGLQFLFEYFSETQRNKGNFPGRFSGRQFSNSRSEMNVSTLELGDSALYLCASSPRPLLTNYGYTFGSGTRLTVV.

The sample holds a few counts of this clonotype. The V gene is TRBV4-2, the J gene TRBJ2-3, with TRBD2 matching 7 bases. The V gene end was trimmed by 0 bases and the J gene end by 0 bases; junction bases not matched to a gene: 6. The germline gives CDR1 LGHNA, CDR2 YNFKEQ. This CDR3 is 17 amino acids long. CDR3 DNA: TGTGCCAGCAGCCAAGATATAACAGCGGGGAGCACAGATACGCAGTATTTT. Protein: CASSQDITAGSTDTQYF.

This clonotype has a handful of counts. V and J are TRBV7-2 and TRBJ2-7; 9 bases agree with TRBD2. CDR1 is SGHTA and CDR2 is FQGNSA in the germline V gene. CDR3 size: 14 residues. V lost 3 bases to trimming and J lost 3 bases; unmatched junction nucleotides: 3. As DNA, the CDR3 is TGTGCCAGCAGCTTGGGACTAGCCTTCTACGAGCAGTACGTC. It translates to CASSLGLAFYEQYV.

This clonotype showed up many times. The rearrangement joins TRBV12-3 or TRBV12-4 to TRBJ1-6; TRBD1 matches at 9 bases. J lost 10 bases, V lost 4 bases, and 5 bases had no gene match. This CDR3 has 14 residues. The CDR3 region is CASSSQGAKSPLHF. In DNA, the CDR3 is TGTGCCAGCAGTTCACAGGGGGCAAAGTCACCCCTCCACTTT.

This clonotype was recorded many times. The rearrangement links TRBV10-3 to TRBJ1-1; D gene uncertain. The CDR3 covers 12 residues. The V end lost 0 bases, the J end lost 7 bases, and 6 bases lay between the germline ends. CDR1 is ENHRY and CDR2 is SYGVKD in the germline V gene. The DNA for the CDR3 is TGTGCCATCAGTGAGTCGCCAGATGAAGCTTTCTTT. Its translation is CAISESPDEAFF.

This clonotype was recorded many times. The chain has TRBV29-1 and TRBJ1-2; D not resolved. Trimming took 4 bases from V and 6 from J, leaving 6 bases between them. This CDR3 contains 10 residues. The germline V gene has CDR1 SQVTM and CDR2 ANQGSEA. CDR3 in DNA: TGCAGCGTTGGGTCGGATGGCTACACCTTC. It encodes CSVGSDGYTF.

The chain has TRBV11-1 and TRBJ1-1, with TRBD1 matching 10 bases. This CDR3 comprises 18 residues. CDR1 and CDR2 from the germline V gene are SGHAT and FQDESV (reference sequence). V shed 0 bases, J shed 6 bases, and the junction held 13 bases outside the gene matches. CDR3 coding DNA: TGTGCCAGCAGCTTAGCCCTTGGACAGGGGGGTCGGTACGCTGAAGCTTTCTTT. Its translation is CASSLALGQGGRYAEAFF.

The V gene is TRBV9, the J gene TRBJ2-5, with 8 nucleotides matching TRBD2. V trimming: 2 bases; J trimming: 5 bases; junction bases outside the gene matches: 5. Germline values: CDR1 SGDLS, CDR2 YYNGEE. This CDR3 has 14 amino acids. The CDR3 sequence: CASSVGGRMETQYF. The CDR3 DNA follows: TGTGCCAGCAGCGTTGGCGGGAGGATGGAGACCCAGTACTTC.

J is TRBJ2-3 and V is TRBV12-3 or TRBV12-4, with 10 bases that match TRBD2. There are 17 residues in the CDR3. The V gene end was trimmed by 3 bases and the J gene end by 0 bases; junction bases not matched to a gene: 6. CDR3 in amino acids: CASSFWSGRASTDTQYF. Here the CDR3 DNA reads TGTGCCAGCAGTTTTTGGAGCGGGAGGGCCAGCACAGATACGCAGTATTTT.

This clonotype was seen a handful of times. The chain combines TRBV5-5 with TRBJ2-7, with 13 bases identical to TRBD2. Germline trimming cut 4 bases from V and 4 bases from J; bases unmatched to any gene: 5. The CDR3 loop spans 15 amino acids. Germline V gene sequence: CDR1 SGHKS, CDR2 YYEKEE (reference sequence). CDR3 residues: CASSGGLAGFYEQYF. In DNA form, the CDR3 reads TGTGCCAGCAGCGGGGGACTAGCGGGATTTTACGAGCAGTACTTC.

This rearrangement joins TRBV10-1 to TRBJ2-1; 10 nucleotides match TRBD2. CDR3 length: 14 residues. Germline lookup yields CDR1 WNHNN and CDR2 SYGVQD (reference sequence). V lost 9 bases, J lost 5 bases, and 7 bases stayed unmatched. The CDR3 here is CASFGTSDNNEQFF. The CDR3 bases are TGCGCCAGTTTTGGGACTAGCGATAACAATGAGCAGTTCTTC.

V is TRBV29-1 and J is TRBJ1-2; D perhaps matches TRBD1 (5 bases). V lost 4 bases, J lost 7 bases, and 13 bases lay in between. The CDR3 is 12 residues long. Per the germline V gene, CDR1 is SQVTM and CDR2 is ANQGSEA. The CDR3 region has the DNA TGCAGCGTTGGACGGGCCGGGACTGGCTACACCTTC. Its translation: CSVGRAGTGYTF.

The CDR3 is CASSDGNTDTQYF. CDR3 nucleotides: TGTGCCAGCAGTGATGGGAACACAGATACGCAGTATTTT. This rearrangement joins TRBV25-1 to TRBJ2-3; no reliable D call. V was trimmed by 3 bases and J by 2 bases, leaving 6 bases between them. CDR1 and CDR2 (germline): MGHDK, SYGVNS. The CDR3 spans 13 residues.

V and J are TRBV27 and TRBJ2-5, with 12 bases aligning to TRBD2. J was trimmed by 5 bases and V by 4 bases; bases with no gene match: 8. Per the germline V gene, CDR1 is MNHEY and CDR2 is SMNVEV (reference sequence). The CDR3 spans 16 residues. The CDR3 reads CASSSLTSGRPETQYF. The DNA for the CDR3 is TGTGCCAGCAGTTCGCTGACTAGCGGGAGACCGGAGACCCAGTACTTC.

Ten or more counts support this clonotype. CDR3 nucleotide sequence: TGTGCCAGCGGGACCTCGGGGGGCTATGGCTACACCTTC. Its protein is CASGTSGGYGYTF. The rearrangement links TRBV6-1 to TRBJ1-2; a possible D gene is TRBD1 (5 bases). Between the trimmed V and J ends, which lost 8 bases and 4 bases, there was a span of 14 bases. The CDR3 covers 13 residues. In germline, CDR1 is MNHNS, CDR2 SASEGT.

This clonotype occurred many times. The chain links TRBV12-3 or TRBV12-4 to TRBJ2-1, with 10 bases fitting TRBD2. The J segment lost 14 bases and the V segment lost 5 bases, leaving 9 bases of the junction unmatched. The CDR3 spans 13 residues. CDR3 sequence (DNA): TGTGCCAGCAGTGATGTAGCGGGAGGCTGGGAGTTCTTC. This translates into CASSDVAGGWEFF.